Sequencing of this T cell receptor beta chain was carried out in a study of blood T cell repertoires in COVID-19. Turning to the study itself: The United States, Italy and Spain supplied acute and convalescent COVID-19 samples. PBMCs, B-cell-depleted T cells, or T cells were the source of the cDNA or gDNA that made up the material.

Trimming cost V 4 bases and J 8 bases; bases outside gene matches: 12. CDR1 is KGHSH and CDR2 is LQKENI in the germline V gene. This CDR3 is 17 amino acids long. The authors' processing: Using reference gene primer amplification, nucleated cell counts were estimated. The method was immunoSEQ multiplex PCR; TCRdb's version includes in-frame clones alone and lacks a portion of them. That table gives V, J and clone size, and the DNA gave D and trimming. The repertoire holds about 190,000 clones, around 77% seen once, with around 15% in the top ten. This TCR was recovered from a man aged 55 to 69 with active or convalescent COVID-19. Source material: peripheral blood. The rearrangement links TRBV18 to TRBJ2-1; 12 bases are a match to TRBD1. CDR3 sequence: CASSLNPGTGGLDEQFF. The CDR3 region has the DNA TGTGCCAGCTCACTCAACCCCGGGACAGGGGGCTTGGATGAGCAGTTCTTC.